The 17 T cell receptor beta chains reported below all come from one sample, sequenced in a study of blood T cell repertoires in COVID-19. Clones were read by immunoSEQ multiplex PCR, and TCRdb kept only the in-frame ones, dropping some. In the table there are about 40,000 clones, approximately 91% of which are singletons. Source material: peripheral blood. Receptors originate from a human donor in a cohort sampled during active COVID-19.

This clone was counted once. The rearrangement uses TRBV9 and TRBJ1-1; D perhaps matches TRBD1 (5 bases). CDR1 SGDLS and CDR2 YYNGEE come from the germline V gene. Between the trimmed V and J ends, which lost 3 bases and 1 base, there was a span of 10 bases. This CDR3 contains 14 residues. Here the CDR3 DNA reads TGTGCCAGCAGCGATCGGGGGAGGAACACTGAAGCTTTCTTT. This translates into CASSDRGRNTEAFF.

The rearrangement joins TRBV11-3 to TRBJ2-5; possible D gene TRBD2, 5 bases. Trimming removed 8 bases from V and 4 bases from J, with 11 bases in between. The CDR3 runs to 12 residues. CDR1 is SGHNT and CDR2 is YENEEA in the germline V gene. This chain's CDR3 is CASGRGSETQYF. The CDR3 nucleotides are TGTGCCAGCGGACGGGGTTCAGAGACCCAGTACTTC.

This clone was counted a single time. V usage is TRBV7-2 and J usage is TRBJ2-1, with 9 bases that match TRBD2. There are 13 residues in the CDR3. The germline gives CDR1 SGHTA, CDR2 FQGNSA. Trimming at V came to 2 bases and at J to 12 bases, leaving 5 bases not matched to a gene. The DNA of the CDR3 is TGTGCCAGCAGCTTAAGGTGGCGGGGGGGGCAGTTCTTC. Protein: CASSLRWRGGQFF.

V usage is TRBV9 and J usage is TRBJ2-2; no reliable D call. V shed 1 base and J shed 1 base, with 2 bases lying between them. CDR1 SGDLS and CDR2 YYNGEE come from the germline V gene. The CDR3 has 13 amino acids. CDR3 DNA sequence: TGTGCCAGCAGCGTACAGAACACCGGGGAGCTGTTTTTT. It yields the protein CASSVQNTGELFF.

This clone was found a few times. The chain couples TRBV19 to TRBJ1-1; no clear D. The CDR3 runs 12 residues. The germline gives CDR1 LNHDA, CDR2 SQIVND (reference sequence). With 5 bases removed from V and 2 bases from J, the gap between germline ends came to 6 bases. The CDR3 bases are TGTGCCAGTAGTCCGGGTAACACTGAAGCTTTCTTT. Translated, it gives CASSPGNTEAFF.

This sequence joins TRBV15 and TRBJ2-1, with 9 bases fitting TRBD2. This CDR3 region has 15 residues. Trimming took 0 bases from V and 7 from J; bases not matched to a gene: 4. The germline gives CDR1 LNHNV, CDR2 YYDKDF (reference sequence). The CDR3 DNA reads TGTGCCACCAGCAGAGACCCTAGCGGGGCAAATGAGCAGTTCTTC. Its translation: CATSRDPSGANEQFF. Looking up the rest from reference TRBV15 and TRBJ2-1 gives the full variable domain: DAMVIQNPRYQVTQFGKPVTLSCSQTLNHNVMYWYQQKSSQAPKLLFHYYDKDFNNEADTPDNFQSRRPNTSFCFLDIRSPGLGDTAMYLCATSRDPSGANEQFFGPGTRLTVL.

The gene calls are TRBV7-2 and TRBJ2-7; 7 nucleotides align to TRBD1. V shed 0 bases, J shed 7 bases, and the junction held 9 bases outside the gene matches. This CDR3 comprises 15 residues. Per germline, CDR1 SGHTA and CDR2 FQGNSA. The CDR3 loop is CASSLANRGFGEQYF. CDR3 nucleotide sequence: TGTGCCAGCAGCTTAGCAAACAGGGGTTTTGGTGAGCAGTACTTC.

This chain joins TRBV7-8 and TRBJ2-1; 9 bases line up with TRBD2. V lost 5 bases and J lost 4; bases outside the gene matches: 12. The CDR3 is 17 residues long. CDR1 is SGHVS, CDR2 FQNEAQ, per germline. CDR3 in DNA: TGTGCCAGCAGCCCTAGGGGTGGCGGGGGGGCTTACAATGAGCAGTTCTTC. Translation: CASSPRGGGGAYNEQFF.

This clone was seen more than once but under ten times. The chain recombines TRBV2 with TRBJ1-1; 10 bases match TRBD1. The length of the CDR3 is 16 residues. The germline gives CDR1 SNHLY, CDR2 FYNNEI. Trimming removed 4 bases from V and 5 bases from J; junction bases left unmatched: 10. The CDR3 region has the DNA TGTGCCAGCAGTGCCCAAGCACCGGACAGGGGGACTGAAGCTTTCTTT. Amino acid sequence: CASSAQAPDRGTEAFF.

This clone was picked up one time. CDR3 DNA sequence: TGTGCCAGCAGTGTGGGGGGGGCGAACAATGAGCAGTTCTTC. Its translation: CASSVGGANNEQFF. This chain connects TRBV2 to TRBJ2-1, with D perhaps matching TRBD2 (7 bases). The CDR3 has 14 residues. V lost 4 bases to trimming and J lost 5 bases, with 12 bases between them. The germline CDR1 and CDR2 sequences are SNHLY and FYNNEI.

The CDR3 DNA is TGTGCCAGCAGCGATCGGGACAACCCCTCCAATGAGCAGTTCTTC. Amino acids: CASSDRDNPSNEQFF. The genes are TRBV9 and TRBJ2-1; TRBD1 is a possible D gene (6 bases). CDR1 and CDR2 from the germline V gene are SGDLS and YYNGEE. Trimming pared 3 bases from V and 6 bases from J, leaving 16 bases between. The CDR3 totals 15 residues.

CDR3 in DNA: TGTGCCAGCAGCGTAGGGACAGCTACCTACGAGCAGTACTTC. Translation gives CASSVGTATYEQYF. V is TRBV9 and J is TRBJ2-7, with D perhaps TRBD1 (6 bases). CDR3 length: 14 amino acids. Germline lookup yields CDR1 SGDLS and CDR2 YYNGEE. Deletions cut 0 bases from V and 2 bases from J, with 9 bases between.

As regards this clone: A junction boundary mismatches the germline segment, possibly from a read error. This chain connects TRBV5-8 to TRBJ1-2; no definite D call. Germline V gives CDR1 SGHTS, CDR2 YDEGEE. The CDR3 has 13 amino acids. The CDR3 DNA is TGTGCCAGCAGCTTGACGAGGGCAACTCAAGTCCCCTTC. Its protein product is CASSLTRATQVPF.

This chain joins TRBV6-5 and TRBJ2-3; 7 nucleotides line up with TRBD2. Trimming took 4 bases from V and 6 from J; bases not matched to a gene: 7. The CDR3 spans 14 residues. Germline V gene lookup returns CDR1 MNHEY and CDR2 SVGAGI. CDR3 sequence: CASSFWEGVDTQYF. CDR3 in DNA: TGTGCCAGCAGTTTTTGGGAGGGCGTGGATACGCAGTATTTT.

This sequence joins TRBV27 and TRBJ2-1, with 8 nucleotides matching TRBD1. Per the germline V gene, CDR1 is MNHEY and CDR2 is SMNVEV (reference sequence). The CDR3 is made up of 14 amino acids. Losses at the gene ends were 5 bases for V and 9 bases for J; bases not matched to a gene: 9. The CDR3 is CASSLTPQGGEQFF. Here the CDR3 DNA reads TGTGCCAGCAGTCTGACGCCACAGGGGGGTGAGCAGTTCTTC.

V and J are TRBV5-5 and TRBJ1-4; unclear D gene. V lost 0 bases and J lost 8, with 14 bases in between. Germline CDR1 is SGHKS and CDR2 is YYEKEE (reference sequence). This CDR3 contains 15 residues. Written as DNA, the CDR3 is TGTGCCAGCAGCTTGGGAACAGTGGAAAAGGAAAAACTGTTTTTT. The encoded protein is CASSLGTVEKEKLFF.

The chain links TRBV4-1 to TRBJ2-6; D unclear. Germline CDR1 is MGHRA and CDR2 is YSYEKL. Trimming pared 1 base from V and 0 bases from J, leaving 10 bases between. CDR3 length: 17 amino acids. This CDR3 reads CASSQGSSSSGANVLTF. The CDR3 coding sequence is TGCGCCAGCAGCCAAGGATCAAGTAGCTCTGGGGCCAACGTCCTGACTTTC.